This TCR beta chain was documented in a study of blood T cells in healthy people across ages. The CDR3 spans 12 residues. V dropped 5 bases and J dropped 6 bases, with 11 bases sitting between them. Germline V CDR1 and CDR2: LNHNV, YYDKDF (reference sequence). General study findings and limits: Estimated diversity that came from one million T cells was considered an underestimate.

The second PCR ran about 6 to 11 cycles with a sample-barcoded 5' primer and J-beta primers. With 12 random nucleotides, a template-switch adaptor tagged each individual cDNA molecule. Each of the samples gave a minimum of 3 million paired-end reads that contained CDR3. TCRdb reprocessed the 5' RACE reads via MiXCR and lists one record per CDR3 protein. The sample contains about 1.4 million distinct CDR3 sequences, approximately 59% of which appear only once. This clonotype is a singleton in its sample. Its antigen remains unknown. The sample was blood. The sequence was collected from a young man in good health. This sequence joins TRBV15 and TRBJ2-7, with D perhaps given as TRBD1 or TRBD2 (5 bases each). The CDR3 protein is CATSGTGGEQYF. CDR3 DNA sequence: TGTGCCACCAGCGGCACAGGAGGCGAGCAGTACTTC.